What follows describes a single TCR beta chain. The data are from a study of T cells after yellow fever vaccination. In germline, CDR1 is SGHRS, CDR2 YFSETQ. Trimming at V came to 3 bases and at J to 3 bases, leaving 16 bases not matched to a gene. The CDR3 spans 19 residues. One entry per CDR3 protein results from TCRdb running MiXCR on the 5' RACE reads. Of some 340,000 distinct CDR3 sequences listed, around a tenth were seen once; the top ten hold about 3.5%. The clonotype was recovered from a man younger than 30 who received the YFV17D yellow fever vaccine. The chain joins TRBV5-1 to TRBJ1-2; TRBD1 matches 11 bases. The input for sequencing was CD4+ T cells sorted from PBMCs, taken 45 days after the yellow fever booster vaccination. The CDR3 DNA reads as TGCGCCAGCAGCTCTACGGGAGGACAGGGGGCCCGAGCCTACTATGGCTACACCTTC. Amino acids: CASSSTGGQGARAYYGYTF.